A selection of T cell receptor beta chains follows, all from one sample in a study of T cells in narcolepsy. Using immunoSEQ multiplex PCR, the repertoire was profiled, and TCRdb retains in-frame clones only, with some absent. The table records more than 30,000 clones, over 80% of them present only once. Source material: CD45RA- memory CD4+ T cells from PBMCs. These receptor sequences come from a human donor with narcolepsy. Each CDR3 is given with its conserved first and last residue. D genes are given only for firm matches. Not all rows give a size; the values are once, few, many and, for expanded clones, a class.

D	V	size	J	CDR3	DNA
-	TRBV4-1	-	TRBJ1-1	CASSQVPTYIREAFF	TGCGCCAGCAGCCAAGTACCGACTTACATCAGAGAAGCTTTCTTT
-	TRBV5-6	-	TRBJ1-5	CASSSGHTRDQPQHF	TGTGCCAGCAGCTCTGGACACACGAGGGATCAGCCCCAGCATTTT
TRBD1	TRBV7-2	-	TRBJ1-1	CASSTRQGMGGTEAFF	TGTGCCAGCAGCACCCGACAGGGGATGGGGGGCACTGAAGCTTTCTTT
-	TRBV5-6	few	TRBJ1-4	CASSLRTGGNEKLFF	TGTGCCAGCAGCTTGCGGACCGGAGGAAATGAAAAACTGTTTTTT
-	TRBV29-1	-	TRBJ1-1	CSVETERVNTEAFF	TGCAGCGTTGAAACCGAGCGGGTGAACACTGAAGCTTTCTTT
TRBD1	TRBV18	once	TRBJ1-2	CASSPPGQSYGYTF	TGTGCCAGCTCACCACCGGGACAGTCCTATGGCTACACCTTC
-	TRBV21-1	-	TRBJ1-2	CASSPRDRANYGYTF	TGTGCCAGCAGCCCCCGCGATAGGGCGAACTATGGCTACACCTTC
-	TRBV7-9	-	TRBJ1-4	CASSHGGVEKLFF	TGTGCCAGCAGCCACGGAGGGGTAGAAAAACTGTTTTTT
-	TRBV11-2	-	TRBJ1-3	CASSQNSGNTIYF	TGTGCCAGCAGCCAGAATTCTGGAAACACCATATATTTT
-	TRBV7-3	once	TRBJ1-2	CASSLRGAYGYTF	TGTGCCAGCAGCTTACGGGGGGCCTATGGCTACACCTTC
TRBD2	TRBV5-1	-	TRBJ2-2	CASSPRLAGEAGELFF	TGCGCCAGCAGCCCTAGACTAGCGGGGGAAGCCGGGGAGCTGTTTTTT
-	TRBV5-1	once	TRBJ2-5	CASSLGQGGETQYF	TGCGCCAGCAGCTTGGGTCAGGGGGGAGAGACCCAGTACTTC
-	TRBV10-3	-	TRBJ1-1	CAISVGSNTEAFF	TGTGCCATCAGTGTTGGCAGTAACACTGAAGCTTTCTTT
-	TRBV4-2	-	TRBJ1-2	CASSQETGVGYGYTF	TGTGCCAGCAGCCAAGAAACGGGGGTGGGCTATGGCTACACCTTC
TRBD1	TRBV7-9	-	TRBJ1-2	CASSLAGGGKYGYTF	TGTGCCAGCAGCTTAGCAGGGGGCGGAAAATATGGCTACACCTTC
-	TRBV7-3	-	TRBJ2-3	CASSLKGDTQYF	TGTGCCAGCAGCTTAAAGGGGGATACGCAGTATTTT
-	TRBV5-4	-	TRBJ2-2	CASSSLGGPRVNTGELFF	TGTGCCAGCAGCTCTTTAGGGGGGCCTAGAGTGAACACCGGGGAGCTGTTTTTT
TRBD1	TRBV6-1	-	TRBJ1-3	CASSGDRVRNTIYF	TGTGCCAGCAGTGGCGACAGGGTGAGAAACACCATATATTTT
-	TRBV6-6	-	TRBJ1-4	CASSYGPNEKLFF	TGTGCCAGCAGTTACGGGCCGAATGAAAAACTGTTTTTT
TRBD1	TRBV6-6	-	TRBJ1-3	CATPGQRLSGNTIYF	TGTGCCACCCCGGGACAGCGACTCTCTGGAAACACCATATATTTT